This entry features one TCR beta chain sequence. Its antigen is unknown. The data were taken from a study of cytotoxic CD8 clonotypes in ibrutinib-treated CLL. Study findings and constraints: Public clonotypes, rarely seen, contracted or held steady on treatment. Clonality rose at ibrutinib response and fell back toward baseline at progression.

Profiling relied on immunoSEQ multiplex PCR, and the TCRdb table lists in-frame clones only, not all of them. Of 15,000 to 20,000 clones in the sample, 55% to 80% were seen once. V shed 1 base, J shed 2 bases, and the junction held 4 bases outside the gene matches. Germline CDR1 is LNHDA and CDR2 is SQIVND (reference sequence). The CDR3 consists of 15 residues. This receptor was obtained from a human donor with chronic lymphocytic leukemia. Sequences were derived from PBMCs, sampled before ibrutinib treatment. The chain links TRBV19 to TRBJ2-5; TRBD1 agrees at 7 bases. DNA of the CDR3: TGTGCCAGTAGTATAGCACGACAGGGACAAGAGACCCAGTACTTC. Encoded protein: CASSIARQGQETQYF. The full variable domain, with the rest looked up from reference TRBV19 and TRBJ2-5, is DGGITQSPKYLFRKEGQNVTLSCEQNLNHDAMYWYRQDPGQGLRLIYYSQIVNDFQKGDIAEGYSVSREKKESFPLTVTSAQKNPTAFYLCASSIARQGQETQYFGPGTRLLVL.